This TCR beta chain was sequenced in a study of lymphopenia after photon versus proton radiotherapy. Findings and limits, study-wide: After the lymphocyte nadir, photon-treated repertoires showed oligoclonal expansion, especially of CD8+ Temra cells.

The protocol was immunoSEQ multiplex PCR, while the TCRdb copy is restricted to in-frame clones and leaves out a portion. The top ten clones hold about 9.1% of a sample with under 20,000 clones, approximately 86% of them seen once. Trimming cost V 1 base and J 3 bases; bases outside gene matches: 12. Germline assignment: CDR1 SGDLS and CDR2 YYNGEE. The CDR3 covers 17 residues. Regarding this clone: The target antigen is unknown.

This chain connects TRBV9 to TRBJ1-2, with TRBD1 identical over 7 bases. Material: peripheral blood, obtained from a patient treated with proton-based radiotherapy. This TCR was recovered from a man in his 70s with pancreatic cancer. CDR3 in amino acids: CASSVSGTLTGHYGYTF. As DNA, the CDR3 is TGTGCCAGCAGCGTAAGCGGGACACTGACAGGGCACTATGGCTACACCTTC.